This passage covers 12 T cell receptor beta chains from one sample sequenced in a study of control samples from healthy donors and cancer patients. Repertoires were generated with immunoSEQ multiplex PCR, while TCRdb's copy carries only in-frame clones and drops some. The sample contains some 71,000 clones, around nine tenths of which appear only once. Sequencing used PBMCs. Source of these receptors: a woman between 45 and 65 years old with colorectal cancer.

The V gene is TRBV6-5, the J gene TRBJ1-5; 7 bases map to TRBD1. This CDR3 comprises 13 residues. Germline-derived CDR1 and CDR2 are MNHEY and SVGAGI. V shed 6 bases and J 9 bases; nucleotides not matched to a gene: 8. CDR3 sequence: CASRGQGDAPQHF. The CDR3 DNA sequence: TGTGCCAGCAGAGGGCAGGGGGATGCGCCCCAGCATTTT.

The chain is built from TRBV13 and TRBJ2-6; D is undetermined. This CDR3 is built from 15 residues. V was trimmed by 1 base and J by 3 bases, leaving 7 bases between them. Germline V gene lookup returns CDR1 PRHDT and CDR2 FYEKMQ (reference sequence). The CDR3 is CASSLEGNGANVLTF. CDR3 in DNA: TGTGCCAGCAGCTTAGAGGGTAATGGGGCCAACGTCCTGACTTTC. Looking up the rest from reference TRBV13 and TRBJ2-6 gives the full variable domain: AAGVIQSPRHLIKEKRETATLKCYPIPRHDTVYWYQQGPGQDPQFLISFYEKMQSDKGSIPDRFSAQQFSDYHSELNMSSLELGDSALYFCASSLEGNGANVLTFGAGSRLTVL.

The chain employs TRBV10-1 and TRBJ1-1; no definite D call. The CDR3 sequence is 13 residues long. From germline, CDR1 is WNHNN and CDR2 SYGVQD (reference sequence). Trimming took 5 bases from V and 0 from J, leaving 7 bases between them. Here the CDR3 reads CASSLNMNTEAFF. The CDR3 nucleotides are TGCGCCAGCAGTCTGAACATGAACACTGAAGCTTTCTTT.

This chain uses TRBV28 with TRBJ1-2, with D perhaps TRBD1 (6 bases). From germline, CDR1 is MDHEN and CDR2 SYDVKM. The V end lost 6 bases, the J end lost 2 bases, and 16 bases lay between the germline ends. This CDR3 is built from 15 residues. The CDR3 sequence: CASSLQVGHNYGYTF. The DNA of the CDR3 is TGTGCCAGCAGCCTACAAGTGGGACACAACTATGGCTACACCTTC.

The chain employs TRBV2 and TRBJ2-4; D gene unclear. Trimming removed 6 bases from V and 5 bases from J, with 20 bases in between. CDR1 is SNHLY and CDR2 is FYNNEI in the germline V gene. This CDR3 contains 16 residues. The CDR3 nucleotides read TGTGCCAGCAGCAATACACAATCTCGTATCGAAAACATTCAGTACTTC. This sequence encodes CASSNTQSRIENIQYF.

V and J are TRBV7-9 and TRBJ2-3; no clear D gene. The CDR3 runs 20 residues. With 5 bases removed from V and 4 bases from J, the gap between germline ends came to 31 bases. The germline V gene encodes CDR1 SEHNR and CDR2 FQNEAQ (reference sequence). The CDR3, as DNA: TGTGCCAGCAGCACAAAAATTACGGGTTTTGGCCGGATCTCACCAGATACGCAGTATTTT. Encoded protein: CASSTKITGFGRISPDTQYF.

The rearrangement uses TRBV4-1 and TRBJ2-7; 7 bases are a match to TRBD2. V lost 2 bases and J lost 4; bases outside the gene matches: 17. This CDR3 comprises 18 residues. Germline V CDR1 and CDR2: MGHRA, YSYEKL. The CDR3 sequence: CASSQQLPGLTTLYEQYF. CDR3 bases: TGCGCCAGCAGCCAACAACTCCCGGGACTAACAACTCTGTACGAGCAGTACTTC.

The chain joins TRBV6-5 to TRBJ2-3; the D is unclear. V was clipped by 0 bases and J by 6 bases, with 13 bases between them. The V gene's germline CDR1 is MNHEY and CDR2 SVGAGI. The CDR3 has 15 residues. The CDR3 region has the DNA TGTGCCAGCAGTTACTCTTTCCACCTATCCGATACGCAGTATTTT. Protein product: CASSYSFHLSDTQYF.

J is TRBJ2-1 and V is TRBV28; no reliable D call. Trimming took off 3 bases at V and 9 bases at J, with 9 bases between the two ends. The CDR3 has 12 residues. Germline V gives CDR1 MDHEN, CDR2 SYDVKM. The CDR3 sequence is CASSFVGTEQFF. The CDR3 nucleotides read TGTGCCAGCAGTTTCGTGGGAACTGAGCAGTTCTTC.

This clone was observed a single time. The chain uses TRBV7-6 and TRBJ2-1, with TRBD1 matching over 8 bases. CDR1 is SGHVS, CDR2 FNYEAQ, per germline. Losses at the gene ends were 5 bases for V and 0 bases for J; bases not matched to a gene: 6. CDR3 length: 16 amino acids. The CDR3 sequence: CASSAPGGGSYNEQFF. The CDR3 coding sequence is TGTGCCAGCAGCGCTCCAGGGGGCGGCTCCTACAATGAGCAGTTCTTC.

The V and J genes are TRBV5-1 and TRBJ2-7; either TRBD1 or TRBD2 may supply D (5 bases each). This CDR3 contains 14 residues. Trimming took 2 bases from V and 2 from J, leaving 11 bases between them. Per germline, CDR1 SGHRS and CDR2 YFSETQ. For the CDR3, the DNA is TGCGCCAGCAGCTTCAGGGTTAGCGCCTACGAGCAGTACTTC. Protein product: CASSFRVSAYEQYF. The complete variable domain, with remaining parts taken from reference TRBV5-1 and TRBJ2-7, reads KAGVTQTPRYLIKTRGQQVTLSCSPISGHRSVSWYQQTPGQGLQFLFEYFSETQRNKGNFPGRFSGRQFSNSRSEMNVSTLELGDSALYLCASSFRVSAYEQYFGPGTRLTVT.

The chain uses TRBV10-3 and TRBJ1-4, with unresolved D. The germline V gene has CDR1 ENHRY and CDR2 SYGVKD. Between the trimmed V and J ends, which lost 7 bases and 5 bases, there was a span of 5 bases. The length of the CDR3 is 11 residues. The CDR3 loop reads CAIIINEKLFF. Written as DNA, the CDR3 is TGTGCCATCATTATAAATGAAAAACTGTTTTTT.